The clone carrying this TCR beta chain has only a few counts. Its matching antigen is unknown. One entry per CDR3 protein, called by TCRdb with MiXCR from the 5' RACE reads. Among a few hundred thousand distinct CDR3 sequences listed, roughly 19% were seen once. The data were obtained in a study of T cells after yellow fever vaccination. Overall study: The authors prepared low-cell-number fractions using SMART-Seq v4 Ultra Low Input. Findings of the study overall: Few clonotypes appeared in both CD4 and CD8 compartments.

The receptor was derived from a man aged 30 to 39 who received the YFV17D yellow fever vaccine. Source: PBMCs, taken 15 days after the yellow fever booster vaccination.

CDR3 in amino acids: CASSLDQGVEQYF. DNA for the CDR3: TGCGCCAGCAGCTTGGATCAGGGAGTCGAGCAGTACTTC. V usage is TRBV5-1 and J usage is TRBJ2-7, with D perhaps being TRBD1 or TRBD2 (5 bases each). Germline V gene sequence: CDR1 SGHRS, CDR2 YFSETQ. With 0 bases removed from V and 6 bases from J, the gap between germline ends came to 10 bases. This CDR3 contains 13 residues.